This T cell receptor beta chain was retrieved from a study of beta chain features in type 1 diabetes. In the study overall: There were about 110,000,000 sorted cells examined across all samples. Findings of the study overall: Overrepresentation of cells with high TCR expression could result from cDNA sequencing. Insertion counts at VDJ junctions were lower in type 1 diabetes patients, who also showed more deletions there.

Notes on this clone: Its antigen is unidentified.

Trimming cost V 3 bases and J 2 bases, with 8 bases left between them. Germline CDR1 reads SGDLS; CDR2 reads YYNGEE. CDR3 length: 13 residues. The isolated RNA, all of it, was reverse transcribed, so expressed TCRB transcripts were what got sequenced. The data were produced by immunoSEQ multiplex PCR, yet TCRdb's version contains in-frame clones alone and is incomplete. The sample consists of under 800,000 clones, about 16% of them appearing once. The V gene is TRBV9, the J gene TRBJ2-5; D remains ambiguous. The receptor's source is a man between 18 and 29 years old in good health. Sequenced input: naive CD4+ T cells from blood. DNA of the CDR3: TGTGCCAGCAGCGCGCTTTTACAAGAGACCCAGTACTTC. It codes for CASSALLQETQYF.